This entry is about one T cell receptor (beta chain). The data belong to a study of human T cells and chemical hapten exposure. Looking at the study overall: Per-sample TCR yield variation was attributed mainly to small pooled library volume differences.

In TCRdb, the RACE reads were re-called with MiXCR into one record per CDR3 protein. The sample gives more than 300,000 distinct CDR3 sequences, approximately 5.1% of which show up once; just over 2.5% is in the top ten. This sample's time point: pre-sensitization, week 0. Treatment: therapeutic diphenylcyclopropenone sensitization with weekly scalp DPC. Those who donated were patients with alopecia, 18 to 70 years of age, and suitable for DPC. The trim removed 4 bases at V and 0 bases at J, leaving 2 bases unmatched. The CDR3 length is 15 residues. Germline V gene sequence: CDR1 MDHEN, CDR2 SYDVKM. The receptor was isolated from a woman aged 45-65 years with alopecia areata. Some clones in this sample may be carry-over from other donors' samples. V is TRBV28 and J is TRBJ1-5; 8 bases agree with TRBD1. Source: whole blood, taken in connection with sensitization to the hapten diphenylcyclopropenone (DPC). Here the CDR3 reads CASSWTGSSNQPQHF. For the CDR3, the DNA is TGTGCCAGCAGTTGGACAGGGAGTAGCAATCAGCCCCAGCATTTT.